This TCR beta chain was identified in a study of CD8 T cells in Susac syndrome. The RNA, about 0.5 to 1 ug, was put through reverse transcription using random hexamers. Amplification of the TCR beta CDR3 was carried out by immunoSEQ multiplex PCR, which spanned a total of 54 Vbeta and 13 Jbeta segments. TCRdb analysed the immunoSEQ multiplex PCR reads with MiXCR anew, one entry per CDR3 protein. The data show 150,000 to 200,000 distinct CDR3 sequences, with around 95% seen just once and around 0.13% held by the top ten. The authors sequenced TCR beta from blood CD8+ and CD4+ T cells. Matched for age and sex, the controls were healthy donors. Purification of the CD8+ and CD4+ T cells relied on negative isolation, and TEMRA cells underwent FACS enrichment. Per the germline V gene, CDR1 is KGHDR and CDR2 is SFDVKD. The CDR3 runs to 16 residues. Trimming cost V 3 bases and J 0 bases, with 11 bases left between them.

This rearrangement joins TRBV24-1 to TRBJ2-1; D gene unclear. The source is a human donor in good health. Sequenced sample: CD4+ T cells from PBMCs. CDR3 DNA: TGTGCCACCAGTGATCCCCGGGCTGGCTCCTACAATGAGCAGTTCTTC. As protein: CATSDPRAGSYNEQFF.